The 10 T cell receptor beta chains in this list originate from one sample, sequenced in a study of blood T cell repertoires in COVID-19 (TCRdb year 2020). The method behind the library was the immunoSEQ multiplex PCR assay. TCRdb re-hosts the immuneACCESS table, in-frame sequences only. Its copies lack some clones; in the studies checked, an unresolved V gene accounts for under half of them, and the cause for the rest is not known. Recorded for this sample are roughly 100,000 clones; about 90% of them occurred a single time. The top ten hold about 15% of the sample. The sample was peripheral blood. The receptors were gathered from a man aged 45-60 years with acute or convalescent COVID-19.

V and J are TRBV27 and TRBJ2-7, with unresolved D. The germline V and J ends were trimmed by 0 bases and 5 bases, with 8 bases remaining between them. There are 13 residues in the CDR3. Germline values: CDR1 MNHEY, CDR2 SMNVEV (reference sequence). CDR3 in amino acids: CASSLSVENEQYF. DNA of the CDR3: TGTGCCAGCAGTTTATCTGTCGAGAACGAGCAGTACTTC.

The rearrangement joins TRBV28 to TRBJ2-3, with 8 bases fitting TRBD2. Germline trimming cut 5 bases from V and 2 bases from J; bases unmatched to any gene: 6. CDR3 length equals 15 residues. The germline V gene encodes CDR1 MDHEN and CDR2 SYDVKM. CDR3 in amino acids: CASSPIAGNTDTQYF. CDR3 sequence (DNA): TGTGCCAGCAGTCCAATAGCGGGGAACACAGATACGCAGTATTTT.

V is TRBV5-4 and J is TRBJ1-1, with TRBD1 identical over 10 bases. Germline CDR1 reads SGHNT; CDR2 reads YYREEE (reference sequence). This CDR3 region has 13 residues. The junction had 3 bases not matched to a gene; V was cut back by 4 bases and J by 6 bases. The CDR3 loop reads CASSAGTGAEAFF. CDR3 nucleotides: TGTGCCAGCAGCGCTGGGACAGGGGCTGAAGCTTTCTTT. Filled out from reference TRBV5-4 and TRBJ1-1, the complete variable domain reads ETGVTQSPTHLIKTRGQQVTLRCSSQSGHNTVSWYQQALGQGPQFIFQYYREEENGRGNFPPRFSGLQFPNYSSELNVNALELDDSALYLCASSAGTGAEAFFGQGTRLTVV.

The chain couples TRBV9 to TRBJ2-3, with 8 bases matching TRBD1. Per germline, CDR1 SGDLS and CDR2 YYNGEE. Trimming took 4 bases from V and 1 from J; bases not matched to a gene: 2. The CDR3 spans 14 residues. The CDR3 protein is CASSIRGRTDTQYF. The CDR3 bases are TGTGCCAGCAGCATCAGGGGGCGCACAGATACGCAGTATTTT.

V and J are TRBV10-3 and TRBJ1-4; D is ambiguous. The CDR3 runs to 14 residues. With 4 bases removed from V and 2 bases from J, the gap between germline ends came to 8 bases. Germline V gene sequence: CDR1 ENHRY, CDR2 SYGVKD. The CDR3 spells CAISATATNEKLFF. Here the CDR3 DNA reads TGTGCCATCAGTGCCACAGCTACTAATGAAAAACTGTTTTTT.

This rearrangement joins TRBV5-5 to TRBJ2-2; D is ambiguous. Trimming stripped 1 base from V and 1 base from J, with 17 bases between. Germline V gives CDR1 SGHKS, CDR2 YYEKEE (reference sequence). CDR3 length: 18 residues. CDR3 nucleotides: TGTGCCAGCAGCTTGTCGTTTTCTGGGCCACTGAACACCGGGGAGCTGTTTTTT. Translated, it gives CASSLSFSGPLNTGELFF.

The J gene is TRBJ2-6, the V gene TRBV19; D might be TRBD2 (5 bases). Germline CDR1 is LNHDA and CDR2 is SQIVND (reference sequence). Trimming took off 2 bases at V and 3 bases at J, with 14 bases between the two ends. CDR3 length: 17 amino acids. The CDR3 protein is CASSISGRSLGANVLTF. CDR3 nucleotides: TGTGCCAGTAGTATAAGCGGCCGCTCCCTTGGGGCCAACGTCCTGACTTTC.

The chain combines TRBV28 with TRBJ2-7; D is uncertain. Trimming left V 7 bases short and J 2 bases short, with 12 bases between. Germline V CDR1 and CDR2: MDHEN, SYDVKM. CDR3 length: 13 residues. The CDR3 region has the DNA TGTGCCAGCACCAGACTCGGAGCCTACGAGCAGTACTTC. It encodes CASTRLGAYEQYF.

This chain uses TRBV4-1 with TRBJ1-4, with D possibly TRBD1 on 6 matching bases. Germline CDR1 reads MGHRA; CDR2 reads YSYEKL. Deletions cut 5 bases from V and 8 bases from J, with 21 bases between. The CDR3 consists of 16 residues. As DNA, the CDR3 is TGCGCCAGCAGCTCCCGGGACAACGATCCCGGGGAAAAACTGTTTTTT. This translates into CASSSRDNDPGEKLFF.

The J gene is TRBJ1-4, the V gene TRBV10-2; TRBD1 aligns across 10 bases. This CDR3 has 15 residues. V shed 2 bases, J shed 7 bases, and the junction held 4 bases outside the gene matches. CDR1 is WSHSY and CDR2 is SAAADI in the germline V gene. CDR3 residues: CASSELGTGVEKLFF. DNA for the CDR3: TGCGCCAGCAGTGAGCTGGGGACAGGGGTTGAAAAACTGTTTTTT.